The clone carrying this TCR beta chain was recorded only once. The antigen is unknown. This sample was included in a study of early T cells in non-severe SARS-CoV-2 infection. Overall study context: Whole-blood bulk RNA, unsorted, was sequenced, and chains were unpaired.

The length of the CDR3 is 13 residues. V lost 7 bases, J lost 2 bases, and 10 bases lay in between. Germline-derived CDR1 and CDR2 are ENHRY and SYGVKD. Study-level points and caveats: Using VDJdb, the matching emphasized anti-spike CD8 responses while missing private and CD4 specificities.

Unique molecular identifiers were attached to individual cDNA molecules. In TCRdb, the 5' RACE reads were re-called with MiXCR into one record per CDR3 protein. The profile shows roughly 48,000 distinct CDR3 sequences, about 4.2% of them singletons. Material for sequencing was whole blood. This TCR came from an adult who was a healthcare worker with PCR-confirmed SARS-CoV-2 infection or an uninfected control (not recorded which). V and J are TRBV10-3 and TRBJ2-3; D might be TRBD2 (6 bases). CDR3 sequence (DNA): TGTGCCATCAATGCGGGATCCACAGATACGCAGTATTTT. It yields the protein CAINAGSTDTQYF.